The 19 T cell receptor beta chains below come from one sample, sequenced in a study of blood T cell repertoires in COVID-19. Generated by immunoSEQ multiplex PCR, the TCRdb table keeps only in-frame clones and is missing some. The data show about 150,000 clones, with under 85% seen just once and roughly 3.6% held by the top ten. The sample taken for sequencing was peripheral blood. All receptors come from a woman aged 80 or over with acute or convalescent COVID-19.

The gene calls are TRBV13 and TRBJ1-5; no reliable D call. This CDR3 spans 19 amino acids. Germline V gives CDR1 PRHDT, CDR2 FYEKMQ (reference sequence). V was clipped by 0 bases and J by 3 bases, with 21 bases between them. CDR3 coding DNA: TGTGCCAGCAGCTTAGGGGGAACCCAGGACGGGAATGACAATCAGCCCCAGCATTTT. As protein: CASSLGGTQDGNDNQPQHF.

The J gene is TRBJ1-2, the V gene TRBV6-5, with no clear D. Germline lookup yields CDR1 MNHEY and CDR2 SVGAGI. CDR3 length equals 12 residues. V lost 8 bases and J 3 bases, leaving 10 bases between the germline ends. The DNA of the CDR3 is TGTGCCAGCTCTGAGGGTTACTATGGCTACACCTTC. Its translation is CASSEGYYGYTF.

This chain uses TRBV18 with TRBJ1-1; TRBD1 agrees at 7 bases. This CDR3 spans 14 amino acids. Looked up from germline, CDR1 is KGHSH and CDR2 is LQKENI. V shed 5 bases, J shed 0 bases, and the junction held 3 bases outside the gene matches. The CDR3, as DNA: TGTGCCAGCTCAGCAGGGGGGATGAACACTGAAGCTTTCTTT. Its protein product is CASSAGGMNTEAFF.

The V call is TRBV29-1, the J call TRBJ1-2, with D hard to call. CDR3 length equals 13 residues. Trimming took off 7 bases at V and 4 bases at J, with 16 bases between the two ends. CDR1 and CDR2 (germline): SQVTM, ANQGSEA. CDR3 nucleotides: TGCAGCGCCGTTCGGGATGGAACCTATGGCTACACCTTC. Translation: CSAVRDGTYGYTF.

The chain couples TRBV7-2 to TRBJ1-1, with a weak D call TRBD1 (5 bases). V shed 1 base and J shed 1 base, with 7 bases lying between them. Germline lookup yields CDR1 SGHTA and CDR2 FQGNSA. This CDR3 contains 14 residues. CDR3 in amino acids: CASSLGRGNTEAFF. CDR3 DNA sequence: TGTGCCAGCAGCTTAGGGAGGGGGAACACTGAAGCTTTCTTT.

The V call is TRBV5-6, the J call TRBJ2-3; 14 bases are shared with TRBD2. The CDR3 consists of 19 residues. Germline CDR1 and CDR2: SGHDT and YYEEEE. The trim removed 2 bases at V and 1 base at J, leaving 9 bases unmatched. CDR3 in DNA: TGTGCCAGCAGCTTTCCCAGACTAGCGGGGGGGCTTGGCACAGATACGCAGTATTTT. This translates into CASSFPRLAGGLGTDTQYF. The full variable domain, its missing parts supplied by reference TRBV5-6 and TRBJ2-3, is DAGVTQSPTHLIKTRGQQVTLRCSPKSGHDTVSWYQQALGQGPQFIFQYYEEEERQRGNFPDRFSGHQFPNYSSELNVNALLLGDSALYLCASSFPRLAGGLGTDTQYFGPGTRLTVL.

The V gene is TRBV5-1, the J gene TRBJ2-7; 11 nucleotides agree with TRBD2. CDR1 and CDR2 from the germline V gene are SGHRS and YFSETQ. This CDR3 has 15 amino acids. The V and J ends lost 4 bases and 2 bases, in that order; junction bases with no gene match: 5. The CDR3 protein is CASSTGLAGPYEQYF. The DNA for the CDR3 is TGCGCCAGCAGCACCGGACTAGCGGGCCCCTACGAGCAGTACTTC.

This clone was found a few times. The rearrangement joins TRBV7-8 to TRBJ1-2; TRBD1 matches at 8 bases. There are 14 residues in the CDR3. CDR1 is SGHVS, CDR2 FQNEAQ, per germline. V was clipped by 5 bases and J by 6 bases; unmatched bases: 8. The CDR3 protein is CASSTRQGRDGYTF. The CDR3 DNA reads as TGTGCCAGCAGCACCAGACAGGGGCGAGATGGCTACACCTTC.

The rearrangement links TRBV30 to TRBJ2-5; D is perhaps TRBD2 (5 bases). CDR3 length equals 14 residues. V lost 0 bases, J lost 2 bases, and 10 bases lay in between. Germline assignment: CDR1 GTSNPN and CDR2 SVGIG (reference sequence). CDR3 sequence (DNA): TGTGCCTGGAGTGTAGGAAGCGGTCAAGAGACCCAGTACTTC. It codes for CAWSVGSGQETQYF.

The CDR3 sequence is CASSLGGTHNEQFF. The CDR3 DNA reads TGTGCCAGCAGCTTAGGGGGGACTCACAATGAGCAGTTCTTC. This chain uses TRBV7-2 with TRBJ2-1, with D maybe TRBD2 (6 bases). Germline CDR1 and CDR2: SGHTA and FQGNSA. Between the trimmed V and J ends, which lost 1 base and 5 bases, there was a span of 9 bases. The length of the CDR3 is 14 residues.

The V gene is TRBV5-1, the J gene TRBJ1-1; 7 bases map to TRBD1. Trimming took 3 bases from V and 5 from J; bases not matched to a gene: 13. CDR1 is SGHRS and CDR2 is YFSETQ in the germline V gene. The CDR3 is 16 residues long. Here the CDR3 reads CASSYEKTGSETEAFF. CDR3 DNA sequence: TGCGCCAGCAGCTACGAGAAGACAGGGTCGGAGACTGAAGCTTTCTTT.

CDR3 sequence reads: CASSYQRGVTDTQYF. The CDR3 DNA reads TGTGCCAGCAGTTATCAGCGGGGGGTCACAGATACGCAGTATTTT. The rearrangement uses TRBV6-2 or TRBV6-3 and TRBJ2-3, with TRBD2 matching 9 bases. The CDR3 has 15 amino acids. The germline V gene has CDR1 MNHEY and CDR2 SVGEGT. Losses at the gene ends were 3 bases for V and 2 bases for J; bases not matched to a gene: 3.

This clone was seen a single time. CDR3 loop: CASSYTPRQVLNQPQHF. The CDR3 coding sequence is TGTGCCAGCAGTTACACGCCCCGGCAGGTTTTGAATCAGCCCCAGCATTTT. This sequence joins TRBV6-2 or TRBV6-3 and TRBJ1-5; D call uncertain. This CDR3 has 17 amino acids. V lost 2 bases to trimming and J lost 4 bases, with 18 bases between them. From germline, CDR1 is MNHEY and CDR2 SVGEGT.

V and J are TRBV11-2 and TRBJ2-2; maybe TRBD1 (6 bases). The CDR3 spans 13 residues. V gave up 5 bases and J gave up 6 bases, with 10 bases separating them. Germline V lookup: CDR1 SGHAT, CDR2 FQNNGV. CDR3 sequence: CASSRTAAGELFF. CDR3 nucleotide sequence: TGTGCCAGCAGCCGGACAGCGGCCGGGGAGCTGTTTTTT.

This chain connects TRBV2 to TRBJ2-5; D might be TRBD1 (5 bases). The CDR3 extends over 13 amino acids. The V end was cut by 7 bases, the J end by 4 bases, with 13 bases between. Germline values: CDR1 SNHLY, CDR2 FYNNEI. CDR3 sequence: CASMGQWLETQYF. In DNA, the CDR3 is TGTGCCAGCATGGGGCAGTGGTTAGAGACCCAGTACTTC.

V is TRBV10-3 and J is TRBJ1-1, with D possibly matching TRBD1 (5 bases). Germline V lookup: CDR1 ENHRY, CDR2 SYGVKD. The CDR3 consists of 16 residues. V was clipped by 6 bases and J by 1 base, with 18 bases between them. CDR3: CAISEERTRTNTEAFF. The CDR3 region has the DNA TGTGCCATCAGCGAAGAGAGGACACGAACGAACACTGAAGCTTTCTTT.

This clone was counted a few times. The CDR3 coding sequence is TGCGCCAGCAGCCAAGATACTACCTCCTCCTACGAGCAGTACTTC. It codes for CASSQDTTSSYEQYF. This chain links TRBV4-1 with TRBJ2-7; D remains unclear. V was pared by 0 bases and J by 0 bases, with 9 bases between. This CDR3 spans 15 amino acids. Germline CDR1 and CDR2: MGHRA and YSYEKL.

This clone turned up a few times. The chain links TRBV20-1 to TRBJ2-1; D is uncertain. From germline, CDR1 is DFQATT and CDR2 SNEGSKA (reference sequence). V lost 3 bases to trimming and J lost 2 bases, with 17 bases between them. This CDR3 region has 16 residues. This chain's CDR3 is CSASLRHKGAYNEQFF. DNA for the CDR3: TGCAGTGCTAGTTTACGACACAAAGGTGCCTACAATGAGCAGTTCTTC.

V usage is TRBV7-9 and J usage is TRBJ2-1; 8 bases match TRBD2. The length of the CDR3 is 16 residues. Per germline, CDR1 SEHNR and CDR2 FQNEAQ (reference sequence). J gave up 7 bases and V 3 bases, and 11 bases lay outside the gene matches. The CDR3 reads CASSFPPFGGGNEQFF. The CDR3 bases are TGTGCCAGCAGCTTTCCTCCTTTCGGGGGGGGGAATGAGCAGTTCTTC.